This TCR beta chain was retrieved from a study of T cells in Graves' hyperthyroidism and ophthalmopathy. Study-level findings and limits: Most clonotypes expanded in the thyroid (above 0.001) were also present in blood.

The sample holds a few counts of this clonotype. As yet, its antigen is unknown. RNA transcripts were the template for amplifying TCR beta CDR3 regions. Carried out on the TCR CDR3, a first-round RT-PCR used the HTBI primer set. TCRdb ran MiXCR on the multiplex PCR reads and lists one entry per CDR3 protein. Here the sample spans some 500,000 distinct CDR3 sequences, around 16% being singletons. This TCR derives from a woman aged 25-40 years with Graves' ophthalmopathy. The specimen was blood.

CDR3 sequence reads: CASRLTGMNTEAFF. Here the CDR3 DNA reads TGTGCCAGTAGGTTGACAGGGATGAACACTGAAGCTTTCTTT. This sequence joins TRBV19 and TRBJ1-1; TRBD1 matches at 7 bases. After removal of 6 bases from V and 0 bases from J, the junction contained 4 bases not matched to a gene. CDR1 is LNHDA, CDR2 SQIVND, per germline (reference sequence). The CDR3 runs to 14 residues.